This T cell receptor beta chain was profiled in a study of OX40 agonist ivuxolimab in advanced cancers. The overall study: The drug used for patients, ivuxolimab, was an agonistic anti-OX40 (CD134) antibody. Partial responses were seen in three patients, one with hepatocellular carcinoma and two with cutaneous melanoma.

This clone turned up a few times. TCRdb's copy holds only in-frame clones and misses some; the assay was immunoSEQ multiplex PCR. This sample has 57,000 or so clones, with 85% found just once. Cycle 7 day 1, cycle 4 day 1, and baseline were the timepoints at which blood was sampled. CDR1 is SGHKS, CDR2 YYEKEE, per germline (reference sequence). V was trimmed by 4 bases and J by 0 bases, leaving 14 bases between them. This CDR3 has 16 residues. The sequence derives from an adult with an advanced solid tumor such as melanoma, head and neck, liver or kidney cancer. The chain uses TRBV5-5 and TRBJ2-4, with TRBD1 as a possible D gene (5 bases). The sequencing here drew on CD4+ or CD8+ T cells sorted from blood, taken in a trial of the OX40 agonist ivuxolimab. The CDR3 DNA reads as TGTGCCAGCAGCCCGTTAGGGGATAGAGCCAAAAACATTCAGTACTTC. The encoded protein is CASSPLGDRAKNIQYF.